A single sample is the source of the 29 T cell receptor beta chains below, sequenced in a study of T cell repertoires in cytomegalovirus infection. Their specific antigens are unknown. TCRdb fed the reads into MiXCR, producing one record per CDR3 protein. The sample lists more than 250,000 distinct CDR3 sequences, 25% seen once, with roughly 15% in the top ten. This specimen was cultured PBMCs, taken from culture after CMV antigen stimulation. The receptor set was obtained from a human donor in good health (CMV status not recorded). Some clones in this sample may be carry-over from other donors' samples.

V and J are TRBV7-4 and TRBJ2-5; no reliable D call. V was pared by 2 bases and J by 6 bases, with 13 bases between. The CDR3 loop spans 14 amino acids. Germline lookup yields CDR1 SGHVT and CDR2 SQSDAQ. The CDR3: CASSLQWRNQTQYF. The DNA of the CDR3 is TGTGCCAGCAGCTTACAGTGGAGAAATCAGACCCAGTACTTC. Using reference TRBV7-4 and TRBJ2-5 for the parts outside the CDR3, the full variable domain is GAGVSQSPRYKVAKRGRDVALRCDSISGHVTLYWYRQTLGQGSEVLTYSQSDAQRDKSGRPSGRFSAERPERSVSTLKIQRTEQGDSAVYLCASSLQWRNQTQYFGPGTRLLVL.

The chain uses TRBV4-1 and TRBJ2-7; D gene unclear. The CDR3 runs to 15 residues. Between the trimmed V and J ends, which lost 0 bases and 3 bases, there was a span of 12 bases. Germline V gene lookup returns CDR1 MGHRA and CDR2 YSYEKL. CDR3 region: CASSQELRKLYEQYF. CDR3 in DNA: TGCGCCAGCAGCCAAGAGCTCAGGAAACTCTACGAGCAGTACTTC.

The J gene is TRBJ2-7, the V gene TRBV6-2 or TRBV6-3; no firm D call. The germline CDR1 and CDR2 sequences are MNHEY and SVGEGT. This CDR3 has 11 residues. V was shortened by 5 bases and J by 6 bases, with 8 bases between the two germline ends. CDR3 DNA sequence: TGTGCCAGCAGTCCTAACCGCGAGCAGTACTTC. As protein: CASSPNREQYF.

This clonotype was found a few times. The rearrangement joins TRBV4-3 to TRBJ2-3; 7 nucleotides line up with TRBD1. V was clipped by 3 bases and J by 4 bases; unmatched bases: 10. The CDR3 covers 16 residues. Germline V gene lookup returns CDR1 LGHNA and CDR2 YSLEER. CDR3 amino acids: CASSQERGQGADTQYF. CDR3 in DNA: TGCGCCAGCAGCCAGGAAAGGGGGCAGGGGGCAGATACGCAGTATTTT.

The J gene is TRBJ2-3, the V gene TRBV6-1; the D is unclear. Germline CDR1 is MNHNS and CDR2 is SASEGT. This CDR3 is built from 13 residues. V shed 3 bases and J shed 6 bases, with 10 bases lying between them. CDR3 bases: TGTGCCAGCAGTGAGACTCTGAGGGATACGCAGTATTTT. The encoded protein is CASSETLRDTQYF.

This clonotype was recorded a few times. The chain has TRBV11-2 and TRBJ2-7; 7 bases are shared with TRBD2. The CDR3 consists of 14 residues. Germline V CDR1 and CDR2: SGHAT, FQNNGV. Trimming removed 5 bases from V and 0 bases from J; junction bases left unmatched: 4. For the CDR3, the DNA is TGTGCCAGCAGCACCCGCGGGAGCTCCTACGAGCAGTACGTC. Translating gives CASSTRGSSYEQYV.

The V and J genes are TRBV6-2 or TRBV6-3 and TRBJ2-1, with 13 nucleotides matching TRBD2. CDR3 size: 15 residues. Looked up from germline, CDR1 is MNHEY and CDR2 is SVGEGT. The V segment lost 2 bases and the J segment 9 bases; nucleotides outside the gene matches: 4. The DNA of the CDR3 is TGTGCCAGCAGTTACCCAGGACTAGCGGGAGCTGAGCAGTTCTTC. It translates to CASSYPGLAGAEQFF.

This clonotype was observed at least ten times. This chain links TRBV7-8 with TRBJ2-5, with 7 bases identical to TRBD2. From germline, CDR1 is SGHVS and CDR2 FQNEAQ. This CDR3 is 14 amino acids long. V lost 4 bases, J lost 5 bases, and 7 bases stayed unmatched. The CDR3 DNA reads TGTGCCAGCAGCTCTTCCGGACTAGTGGAGACCCAGTACTTC. Protein product: CASSSSGLVETQYF.

The table lists this clonotype with many counts. This sequence joins TRBV29-1 and TRBJ2-1, with D perhaps given as TRBD1 or TRBD2 (6 bases each). CDR3 size: 16 residues. The germline gives CDR1 SQVTM, CDR2 ANQGSEA. V gave up 2 bases and J gave up 3 bases, with 17 bases separating them. The DNA of the CDR3 is TGCAGCGTTGAACGGCAAGGGGGGATAAGCTACAATGAGCAGTTCTTC. This translates into CSVERQGGISYNEQFF.

V and J are TRBV9 and TRBJ1-1; a weak D match, TRBD1 (5 bases). Per the germline V gene, CDR1 is SGDLS and CDR2 is YYNGEE. This CDR3 is 14 amino acids long. The V end was cut by 5 bases, the J end by 5 bases, with 16 bases between. The CDR3 sequence is CASSSGTRGTEAFF. Here the CDR3 DNA reads TGTGCCAGCAGTTCGGGCACCCGGGGGACTGAAGCTTTCTTT.

V and J are TRBV7-6 and TRBJ1-5; 10 bases fit TRBD1. CDR1 is SGHVS, CDR2 FNYEAQ, per germline. J lost 6 bases, V lost 4 bases, and 9 bases had no gene match. The CDR3 runs 16 residues. The CDR3 DNA reads as TGTGCCAGCAGCTCCTTAGGTGGACAGGGGGGTCAGCCCCAGCATTTT. Amino acids: CASSSLGGQGGQPQHF.

The chain joins TRBV10-2 to TRBJ1-2, with a possible D match to TRBD1 (5 bases). The CDR3 contains 14 residues. V was cut by 3 bases and J by 7 bases, with 15 bases left in between. CDR1 is WSHSY, CDR2 SAAADI, per germline. The CDR3 nucleotides read TGCGCCAGCAGTGAACAGGTCAGGTTTAGTGGCTACACCTTC. This sequence encodes CASSEQVRFSGYTF.

This clonotype appeared a few times. This chain connects TRBV4-1 to TRBJ2-2; 13 bases are shared with TRBD2. The CDR3 contains 16 residues. Germline CDR1 is MGHRA and CDR2 is YSYEKL. V was clipped by 4 bases and J by 7 bases; unmatched bases: 6. Here the CDR3 DNA reads TGCGCCAGCAGCCCAGGACTAGCGGGAGTCGGCGGGGAGCTGTTTTTT. Translating gives CASSPGLAGVGGELFF.

The gene calls are TRBV5-4 and TRBJ2-1; TRBD2 matches at 11 bases. The trim removed 4 bases at V and 14 bases at J, leaving 11 bases unmatched. Germline assignment: CDR1 SGHNT and CDR2 YYREEE (reference sequence). This CDR3 contains 14 residues. The CDR3 is CASSLPELAGGEFF. The CDR3, as DNA: TGTGCCAGCAGCCTCCCCGAGTTAGCGGGAGGGGAGTTCTTC. Variable domain in full (rest from reference TRBV5-4 and TRBJ2-1): ETGVTQSPTHLIKTRGQQVTLRCSSQSGHNTVSWYQQALGQGPQFIFQYYREEENGRGNFPPRFSGLQFPNYSSELNVNALELDDSALYLCASSLPELAGGEFFGPGTRLTVL.

There are a few counts of this clonotype. The rearrangement links TRBV6-2 or TRBV6-3 to TRBJ1-1; D unresolved. The CDR3 runs 14 residues. Germline CDR1 reads MNHEY; CDR2 reads SVGEGT. Deletions cut 6 bases from V and 5 bases from J, with 16 bases between. The CDR3 loop is CASSHGQVRTEAFF. CDR3 DNA: TGTGCCAGCAGCCACGGGCAGGTGAGGACTGAAGCTTTCTTT.

The chain recombines TRBV12-3 or TRBV12-4 with TRBJ2-1; D remains unclear. The CDR3 length is 19 residues. V gave up 7 bases and J gave up 3 bases, with 28 bases separating them. For the CDR3, the DNA is TGTGCCAGCATTCCTTTGCCCTGGGCCCCCCTGGTGGGCTACAATGAGCAGTTCTTC. Its protein is CASIPLPWAPLVGYNEQFF.

The chain carries TRBV4-2 and TRBJ2-1, with a tentative D call TRBD1 (5 bases). V dropped 1 base and J dropped 9 bases, with 10 bases sitting between them. From germline, CDR1 is LGHNA and CDR2 YNFKEQ. The CDR3 runs 13 residues. CDR3: CASSQAPQGEQFF. The CDR3 nucleotides are TGTGCCAGCAGCCAAGCTCCGCAGGGTGAGCAGTTCTTC.

V and J are TRBV29-1 and TRBJ2-3, with 9 bases lining up with TRBD1. CDR1 and CDR2 from the germline V gene are SQVTM and ANQGSEA. This CDR3 has 12 residues. V dropped 3 bases and J dropped 5; count of bases not matched to a gene: 0. The CDR3 nucleotides read TGCAGCGTTGAGGGACAGGGAGATACGCAGTATTTT. Protein product: CSVEGQGDTQYF.

The V and J genes are TRBV7-8 and TRBJ2-7, with unresolved D. From germline, CDR1 is SGHVS and CDR2 FQNEAQ. The CDR3 is 13 residues long. Deletions cut 5 bases from V and 3 bases from J, with 11 bases between. The CDR3 coding sequence is TGTGCCAGCAGCATGTTGCGAAGCTACGAGCAGTACGTC. This encodes CASSMLRSYEQYV.

This clonotype was found a few times. This sequence joins TRBV19 and TRBJ2-2, with 7 bases fitting TRBD2. V shed 5 bases and J 4 bases; nucleotides not matched to a gene: 7. The CDR3 covers 15 residues. From germline, CDR1 is LNHDA and CDR2 SQIVND (reference sequence). Written as DNA, the CDR3 is TGTGCCAGTAGTCCGCTAGCGGTCGGCACCGGGGAGCTGTTTTTT. As protein: CASSPLAVGTGELFF.

This clonotype was detected ten times or more. The chain joins TRBV6-2 or TRBV6-3 to TRBJ2-3; TRBD1 aligns across 8 bases. Germline trimming cut 5 bases from V and 9 bases from J; bases unmatched to any gene: 13. CDR1 is MNHEY, CDR2 SVGEGT, per germline. The CDR3 runs to 15 residues. The CDR3: CASSPSGGRGETQYF. In DNA, the CDR3 is TGTGCCAGCAGTCCCTCAGGGGGCAGAGGGGAAACGCAGTATTTT.

This clonotype is a singleton in its sample. V usage is TRBV29-1 and J usage is TRBJ2-2, with a weak D call TRBD1 (6 bases). CDR1 and CDR2 from the germline V gene are SQVTM and ANQGSEA. Trimming left V 4 bases short and J 1 base short, with 16 bases between. The CDR3 has 16 amino acids. CDR3 region: CSVVVGTGWNTGELFF. In nucleotides, the CDR3 is TGCAGCGTTGTCGTCGGTACAGGGTGGAACACCGGGGAGCTGTTTTTT.

This clonotype was observed a handful of times. This rearrangement joins TRBV12-3 or TRBV12-4 to TRBJ2-4; 8 bases agree with TRBD2. Germline trimming cut 5 bases from V and 15 bases from J; bases unmatched to any gene: 12. CDR3 length: 13 residues. For the CDR3, the DNA is TGTGCCAGCAGTCGGACGTCCGGGACTAGTCGGTACTTC. Translation: CASSRTSGTSRYF.

This clonotype appeared once. V gene TRBV7-9 combines with J gene TRBJ2-7; the D is unclear. This CDR3 is 16 amino acids long. CDR1 and CDR2 from the germline V gene are SEHNR and FQNEAQ (reference sequence). Trimming stripped 0 bases from V and 6 bases from J, with 18 bases between. The CDR3: CASSLARARPVLEQYF. In DNA form, the CDR3 reads TGTGCCAGCAGCTTAGCCCGGGCTAGGCCCGTCCTCGAGCAGTACTTC.

This rearrangement joins TRBV12-3 or TRBV12-4 to TRBJ2-7; no clear D gene. The CDR3 is 12 residues long. V was shortened by 5 bases and J by 4 bases, with 9 bases between the two germline ends. The CDR3 region has the DNA TGTGCCAGCAGTCCATCGGGTTACGAGCAGTACGTC. Translation gives CASSPSGYEQYV.

Many counts were recorded for this clonotype. The chain employs TRBV4-1 and TRBJ2-3; the D gene could be TRBD1 or TRBD2 (5 bases each). This CDR3 contains 16 residues. CDR1 and CDR2 (germline): MGHRA, YSYEKL. V lost 3 bases and J 0 bases, leaving 13 bases between the germline ends. In DNA form, the CDR3 reads TGCGCCAGCAGCCACCCGGGACCATCTAGCACAGATACGCAGTATTTT. This translates into CASSHPGPSSTDTQYF.

This clonotype showed up just a few times. V and J are TRBV28 and TRBJ1-1; D not certain. This CDR3 is built from 13 residues. Trimming pared 2 bases from V and 5 bases from J, leaving 9 bases between. In germline, CDR1 is MDHEN, CDR2 SYDVKM. The CDR3 sequence is CASSLLEPTEAFF. Here the CDR3 DNA reads TGTGCCAGCAGTTTACTAGAACCGACTGAAGCTTTCTTT.

The chain is built from TRBV14 and TRBJ1-1, with a tentative D call TRBD1 (5 bases). Looked up from germline, CDR1 is SGHDN and CDR2 is FVKESK. The CDR3 loop spans 14 amino acids. V was cut by 1 base and J by 6 bases, with 12 bases left in between. In DNA, the CDR3 is TGTGCCAGCAGCCAAGCAAGGCCAGGGTCTGAAGCTTTCTTT. Its protein is CASSQARPGSEAFF.

In this sample, this clonotype turned up many times. The chain carries TRBV2 and TRBJ1-5; no reliable D call. The CDR3 length is 14 residues. The V gene lost 2 bases and the J gene lost 1 base, with 6 bases spanning the gap. Per the germline V gene, CDR1 is SNHLY and CDR2 is FYNNEI. The CDR3 bases are TGTGCCAGCAGTGAAATGACAAGCAATCAGCCCCAGCATTTT. Its protein product is CASSEMTSNQPQHF.